A single sample is the source of the 17 T cell receptor beta chains below, sequenced in a study of cytomegalovirus exposure and HLA in healthy donors. The primer mix had 60 Vbeta and 13 Jbeta primers. Sequencing used immunoSEQ multiplex PCR; TCRdb keeps in-frame clones, though not all of them. The table records over 90,000 clones, about 62% of them present only once. Sequenced sample: PBMCs. These receptors all come from a human donor in good health.

This clone came up a few times. CDR3 DNA sequence: TGCGCCAGCAGTCTGGCTAGCGGGATCCGGAGGGAGACCCAGTACTTC. The encoded protein is CASSLASGIRRETQYF. V is TRBV10-2 and J is TRBJ2-5; 9 nucleotides agree with TRBD2. V gave up 5 bases and J gave up 5 bases; unmatched junction bases: 12. This CDR3 contains 16 residues. CDR1 is WSHSY and CDR2 is SAAADI in the germline V gene.

This clone was detected a few times. The rearrangement uses TRBV19 and TRBJ2-7; TRBD1 agrees at 10 bases. Germline lookup yields CDR1 LNHDA and CDR2 SQIVND (reference sequence). The CDR3 extends over 15 amino acids. The trim removed 5 bases at V and 7 bases at J, leaving 11 bases unmatched. The CDR3 sequence is CASSPFVTGGREQYF. As DNA, the CDR3 is TGTGCCAGTAGTCCCTTTGTGACAGGGGGCAGGGAGCAGTACTTC. Complete variable domain (other parts from reference TRBV19 and TRBJ2-7): DGGITQSPKYLFRKEGQNVTLSCEQNLNHDAMYWYRQDPGQGLRLIYYSQIVNDFQKGDIAEGYSVSREKKESFPLTVTSAQKNPTAFYLCASSPFVTGGREQYFGPGTRLTVT.

The chain's CDR3 is CASSLAEALRYEQYF. CDR3 DNA: TGTGCCAGCAGTTTGGCGGAGGCGTTGCGTTACGAGCAGTACTTC. V usage is TRBV28 and J usage is TRBJ2-7; D possibly corresponds to TRBD2 (5 bases). The CDR3 consists of 15 residues. Deletions cut 3 bases from V and 4 bases from J, with 16 bases between. CDR1 is MDHEN, CDR2 SYDVKM, per germline. The full variable domain, its missing parts supplied by reference TRBV28 and TRBJ2-7, is DVKVTQSSRYLVKRTGEKVFLECVQDMDHENMFWYRQDPGLGLRLIYFSYDVKMKEKGDIPEGYSVSREKKERFSLILESASTNQTSMYLCASSLAEALRYEQYFGPGTRLTVT.

J is TRBJ1-2 and V is TRBV7-8, with D possibly TRBD1 on 6 matching bases. This CDR3 contains 14 residues. V dropped 6 bases and J dropped 5 bases, with 16 bases sitting between them. CDR1 is SGHVS, CDR2 FQNEAQ, per germline. Written as DNA, the CDR3 is TGTGCCAGCAGTCCGGGGCAGGGGTGTTATGGCTACACCTTC. Protein product: CASSPGQGCYGYTF.

This chain links TRBV2 with TRBJ1-5; perhaps TRBD1 as D (6 bases). Germline values: CDR1 SNHLY, CDR2 FYNNEI. V was trimmed by 10 bases and J by 5 bases, leaving 15 bases between them. This CDR3 is 13 amino acids long. The CDR3: CAISRGFYQPQHF. Here the CDR3 DNA reads TGTGCCATCTCCAGGGGATTCTATCAGCCCCAGCATTTT.

The chain joins TRBV5-4 to TRBJ2-1; 10 positions agree with TRBD2. V lost 7 bases, J lost 4 bases, and 11 bases stayed unmatched. This CDR3 spans 16 amino acids. Per the germline V gene, CDR1 is SGHNT and CDR2 is YYREEE (reference sequence). CDR3 sequence (DNA): TGTGCCAGCGAGGAGGGTACTAGCGGGATGTACAATGAGCAGTTCTTC. Protein sequence: CASEEGTSGMYNEQFF.

This clone was counted a few times. V gene TRBV28 combines with J gene TRBJ2-2; 7 bases align to TRBD2. The germline CDR1 and CDR2 sequences are MDHEN and SYDVKM. The CDR3 length is 15 residues. Trimming took 2 bases from V and 6 from J; bases not matched to a gene: 6. Here the CDR3 DNA reads TGTGCCAGCAGTTTAGTTACGGGGGGTCCCGGGGAGCTGTTTTTT. It codes for CASSLVTGGPGELFF.

V is TRBV28 and J is TRBJ1-1; possibly TRBD1 for D (5 bases). Germline CDR1 and CDR2: MDHEN and SYDVKM. Between the trimmed V and J ends, which lost 10 bases and 11 bases, there was a span of 23 bases. This CDR3 is built from 13 residues. The CDR3 DNA sequence: TGTGCCACGCTGGTGGTGGGGCCAGGGCTGGCTTTCTTT. It codes for CATLVVGPGLAFF.

The V and J genes are TRBV7-8 and TRBJ1-1; the D is unclear. Trimming stripped 5 bases from V and 4 bases from J, with 11 bases between. CDR1 is SGHVS, CDR2 FQNEAQ, per germline. The CDR3 has 13 residues. The CDR3: CASSPRPSTEAFF. Written as DNA, the CDR3 is TGTGCCAGCAGCCCGAGGCCCAGCACTGAAGCTTTCTTT.

V is TRBV5-8 and J is TRBJ2-7, with 11 bases identical to TRBD2. Trimming removed 7 bases from V and 3 bases from J; junction bases left unmatched: 9. The V gene's germline CDR1 is SGHTS and CDR2 YDEGEE. This CDR3 contains 15 residues. CDR3 sequence reads: CASLVAGGSFYEQYF. The CDR3 DNA reads as TGTGCCAGCCTGGTAGCGGGAGGGTCCTTCTACGAGCAGTACTTC.

As for this clone: This sample includes further DNA sequences coding for the same CDR3. The CDR3 DNA is TGTGCCAGTAGGGGGCAGCCACTCGCAACTAATGAAAAACTGTTTTTT. Amino acid sequence: CASRGQPLATNEKLFF. The V and J genes are TRBV19 and TRBJ1-4; tentative D call: TRBD1 (5 bases). This CDR3 is built from 16 residues. V was shortened by 6 bases and J by 0 bases, with 14 bases between the two germline ends. CDR1 is LNHDA, CDR2 SQIVND, per germline (reference sequence).

This clone was seen just once. The chain has TRBV16 and TRBJ1-1; D unresolved. The V end was cut by 6 bases, the J end by 7 bases, with 12 bases between. Germline V gene sequence: CDR1 KGHSY, CDR2 FQNENV. This CDR3 comprises 12 residues. CDR3 region: CASSPVLNEAFF. CDR3 nucleotide sequence: TGTGCCAGCAGTCCAGTCCTGAATGAAGCTTTCTTT.

The chain couples TRBV2 to TRBJ1-5; TRBD1 matches at 8 bases. This CDR3 spans 12 amino acids. V was pared by 8 bases and J by 5 bases, with 2 bases of the junction left unmatched. Germline CDR1 and CDR2: SNHLY and FYNNEI. The CDR3 DNA reads TGTGCCAGCCGGGACAGGTATCAGCCCCAGCATTTT. This gives the protein CASRDRYQPQHF.

The genes are TRBV5-1 and TRBJ1-3; 7 bases agree with TRBD1. Germline loops: CDR1 SGHRS, CDR2 YFSETQ. V shed 4 bases and J 7 bases; nucleotides not matched to a gene: 11. There are 15 residues in the CDR3. The chain's CDR3 is CASSPEQGFGNTIYF. CDR3 sequence (DNA): TGCGCCAGCAGCCCAGAACAGGGGTTTGGTAACACCATATATTTT.

A single count supports this clone. The rearrangement joins TRBV5-1 to TRBJ2-2, with D possibly being TRBD2 (5 bases). V was clipped by 0 bases and J by 2 bases, with 5 bases between them. The CDR3 spans 14 residues. Per the germline V gene, CDR1 is SGHRS and CDR2 is YFSETQ. The CDR3 loop is CASSLGTNTGELFF. The CDR3 nucleotides read TGCGCCAGCAGCTTGGGGACTAACACCGGGGAGCTGTTTTTT.

A few counts support this clone. The V gene is TRBV15, the J gene TRBJ1-5; D possibly corresponds to TRBD1 (5 bases). The CDR3 runs to 15 residues. CDR1 and CDR2 (germline): LNHNV, YYDKDF (reference sequence). Trimming removed 0 bases from V and 5 bases from J, with 11 bases in between. CDR3 sequence reads: CATSRDQGVYQPQHF. CDR3 coding DNA: TGTGCCACCAGCAGAGATCAGGGTGTGTATCAGCCCCAGCATTTT.

With regard to this clone: Germline and junction disagree at one end, which may indicate a read error. Here the CDR3 reads CASSLAPSGSWTGELFF. The CDR3 DNA reads TGTGCCAGCAGCCTAGCCCCTAGCGGGAGTTGGACCGGGGAGCTGTTTTTT. The chain employs TRBV7-9 and TRBJ2-2, with 10 bases identical to TRBD2. The CDR3 totals 17 residues. The germline V gene has CDR1 SEHNR and CDR2 FQNEAQ (reference sequence). Variable domain in full (rest from reference TRBV7-9 and TRBJ2-2): DTGVSQNPRHKITKRGQNVTFRCDPISEHNRLYWYRQTLGQGPEFLTYFQNEAQLEKSRLLSDRFSAERPKGSFSTLEIQRTEQGDSAMYLCASSLAPSGSWTGELFFGEGSRLTVL.